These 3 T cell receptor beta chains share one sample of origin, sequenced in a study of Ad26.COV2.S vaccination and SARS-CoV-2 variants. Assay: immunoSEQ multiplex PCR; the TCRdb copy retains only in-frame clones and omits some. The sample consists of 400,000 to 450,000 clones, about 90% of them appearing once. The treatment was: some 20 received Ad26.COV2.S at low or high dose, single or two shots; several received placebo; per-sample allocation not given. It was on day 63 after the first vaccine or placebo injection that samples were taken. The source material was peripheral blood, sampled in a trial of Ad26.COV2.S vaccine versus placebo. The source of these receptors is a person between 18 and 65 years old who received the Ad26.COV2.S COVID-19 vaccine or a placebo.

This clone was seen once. The CDR3 DNA sequence: TGTGCCAGCAGCTTTCAGCGAGGGGGTAATCAGCCCCAGCATTTT. It codes for CASSFQRGGNQPQHF. The V gene is TRBV7-2, the J gene TRBJ1-5; D may be TRBD1 (6 bases). The CDR3 loop spans 15 amino acids. CDR1 and CDR2 from the germline V gene are SGHTA and FQGNSA. Trimming removed 3 bases from V and 4 bases from J, with 13 bases in between.

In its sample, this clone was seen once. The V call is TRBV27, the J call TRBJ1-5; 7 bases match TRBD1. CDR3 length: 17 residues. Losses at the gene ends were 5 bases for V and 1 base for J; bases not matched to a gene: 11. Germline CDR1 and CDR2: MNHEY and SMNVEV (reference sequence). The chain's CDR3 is CASSPRGQTLSNQPQHF. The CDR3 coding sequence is TGTGCCAGCAGTCCCCGGGGACAGACCTTAAGCAATCAGCCCCAGCATTTT.

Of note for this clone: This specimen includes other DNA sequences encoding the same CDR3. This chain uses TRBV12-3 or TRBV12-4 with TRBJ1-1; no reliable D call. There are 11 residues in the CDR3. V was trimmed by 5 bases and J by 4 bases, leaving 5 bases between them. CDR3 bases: TGTGCCAGCAGTCCGGGCACTGAAGCTTTCTTT. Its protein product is CASSPGTEAFF.